The clone carrying this TCR beta chain is classed as medium-sized. This record belongs to a study of immune heterogeneity within non-small cell lung tumors. Overall study: Of the tumors, several were squamous cell, 10 non-squamous, and 1 not otherwise specified.

This CDR3 region has 14 residues. V was cut by 3 bases and J by 4 bases, with 12 bases left in between. The V gene's germline CDR1 is MGHRA and CDR2 YSYEKL. Multiplex PCR with 32 V and 13 J primers amplified TCR beta CDR3. Using its own MiXCR run on the multiplex PCR reads, TCRdb lists one record per CDR3 protein. The profile covers 9,500 to 13,000 distinct CDR3 sequences, with nearly 30% appearing a single time and 20% to 25% taken by the ten largest. Genomic DNA from bulk tumor acted as the template, and 600 ng was loaded per sample. Surgery yielded several widely spaced biopsies per primary tumor. Patients underwent curative surgery for untreated, newly diagnosed non-small cell lung cancer.

The TCR originated in a woman aged 45-60 years with non-small cell lung cancer. The sample consisted of lung tumor tissue. This chain joins TRBV4-1 and TRBJ2-5; D gene ambiguous. The CDR3 region has the DNA TGCGCCAGCAGCCAGAGTAGGGCAGCAGAGACCCAGTACTTC. Translated: CASSQSRAAETQYF.